The 23 T cell receptor beta chains below were found in one sample sequenced in a study of OX40 agonist ivuxolimab in advanced cancers. The assay was immunoSEQ multiplex PCR, and TCRdb's table has in-frame clones only and misses some. The sample lists about 53,000 clones; more than 80% were seen once. This specimen consisted of CD4+ or CD8+ T cells sorted from blood, obtained in a trial of the OX40 agonist ivuxolimab. Receptor source: an adult with an advanced solid tumor such as melanoma, head and neck, liver or kidney cancer.

The chain recombines TRBV19 with TRBJ1-4; 7 bases are a match to TRBD1. The ends lost 4 bases at V and 0 bases at J; junction bases unmatched: 5. CDR1 is LNHDA and CDR2 is SQIVND in the germline V gene (reference sequence). The CDR3 covers 16 residues. The CDR3 nucleotides read TGTGCCAGTAGTACCCTTACAGGGGCAACTAATGAAAAACTGTTTTTT. Protein sequence: CASSTLTGATNEKLFF.

The chain links TRBV10-2 to TRBJ2-1; 13 positions agree with TRBD2. The CDR3 extends over 14 amino acids. V shed 6 bases, J shed 9 bases, and the junction held 5 bases outside the gene matches. Germline CDR1 WSHSY, CDR2 SAAADI. The CDR3 DNA follows: TGCGCCAGCAGGCGGACTAGCGGGGGATCTGAGCAGTTCTTC. Translation: CASRRTSGGSEQFF.

The rearrangement joins TRBV2 to TRBJ2-6; D possibly uses TRBD1 or TRBD2 (5 bases each). CDR1 is SNHLY and CDR2 is FYNNEI in the germline V gene. The CDR3 contains 17 residues. Between the trimmed V and J ends, which lost 2 bases and 0 bases, there was a span of 11 bases. This CDR3 is CASSEQGAPSGANVLTF. The CDR3 DNA is TGTGCCAGCAGTGAACAGGGAGCTCCCTCTGGGGCCAACGTCCTGACTTTC.

The rearrangement uses TRBV27 and TRBJ1-6; D is perhaps TRBD1 (6 bases). V lost 3 bases and J lost 6, with 9 bases in between. CDR3 length: 14 residues. In germline, CDR1 is MNHEY, CDR2 SMNVEV (reference sequence). The CDR3 coding sequence is TGTGCCAGCAGTTTGCGGGGGGCTAATTCACCCCTCCACTTT. Encoded protein: CASSLRGANSPLHF.

V and J are TRBV19 and TRBJ1-3, with 7 bases fitting TRBD1. The CDR3 contains 16 residues. J lost 0 bases, V lost 5 bases, and 7 bases had no gene match. Germline values: CDR1 LNHDA, CDR2 SQIVND (reference sequence). CDR3 bases: TGTGCCAGTAGTTTACGGACAGGCACCTCTGGAAACACCATATATTTT. Encoded protein: CASSLRTGTSGNTIYF.

The V gene is TRBV4-1, the J gene TRBJ2-5; 11 bases map to TRBD2. The CDR3 consists of 15 residues. Germline CDR1 and CDR2: MGHRA and YSYEKL. Trimming cost V 9 bases and J 1 base; bases outside gene matches: 7. The CDR3 sequence is CASRGLAGGQETQYF. CDR3 in DNA: TGCGCCAGTCGGGGGCTAGCGGGGGGCCAAGAGACCCAGTACTTC.

The CDR3 region is CSVGKRAQETQYF. The CDR3 DNA is TGCAGCGTGGGTAAAAGGGCTCAAGAGACCCAGTACTTC. The chain couples TRBV29-1 to TRBJ2-5; the D is unclear. The CDR3 contains 13 residues. V was pared by 6 bases and J by 2 bases, with 13 bases between. The germline gives CDR1 SQVTM, CDR2 ANQGSEA.

The genes are TRBV19 and TRBJ2-2, with D perhaps TRBD2 (6 bases). The CDR3 is 15 residues long. Trimming stripped 2 bases from V and 7 bases from J, with 14 bases between. Per germline, CDR1 LNHDA and CDR2 SQIVND (reference sequence). The CDR3 sequence is CASSIRDSVSGELFF. The CDR3 DNA reads TGTGCCAGTAGTATAAGGGACTCGGTTAGCGGGGAGCTGTTTTTT.

J is TRBJ2-2 and V is TRBV29-1; 9 bases line up with TRBD2. Germline trimming cut 6 bases from V and 7 bases from J; bases unmatched to any gene: 3. CDR3 length: 12 amino acids. The germline V gene has CDR1 SQVTM and CDR2 ANQGSEA. The CDR3 sequence: CSVAGGNGELFF. CDR3 DNA: TGCAGCGTCGCGGGAGGGAACGGGGAGCTGTTTTTT.

This chain joins TRBV6-5 and TRBJ1-2; TRBD1 aligns across 7 bases. The germline V gene has CDR1 MNHEY and CDR2 SVGAGI. Trimming took 7 bases from V and 4 from J; bases not matched to a gene: 9. The CDR3 is 14 amino acids. The CDR3 loop is CASKPGQSSYGYTF. CDR3 nucleotide sequence: TGTGCCAGCAAACCGGGACAGTCTTCCTATGGCTACACCTTC.

This chain connects TRBV5-4 to TRBJ1-3; 7 positions match TRBD1. Germline V gives CDR1 SGHNT, CDR2 YYREEE (reference sequence). The CDR3 is 14 amino acids. V lost 2 bases, J lost 3 bases, and 2 bases stayed unmatched. CDR3 residues: CASSLTGDGNTIYF. In nucleotides, the CDR3 is TGTGCCAGCAGCTTAACAGGGGATGGAAACACCATATATTTT.

V and J are TRBV19 and TRBJ2-7, with D tentatively TRBD1 or TRBD2 (5 bases each). Germline CDR1 and CDR2: LNHDA and SQIVND (reference sequence). With 5 bases removed from V and 1 base from J, the gap between germline ends came to 21 bases. This CDR3 has 17 amino acids. The CDR3 DNA reads TGTGCCAGTAGTGTAGGGAGACTCGGGGCAGGATCCTACGAGCAGTACTTC. Its protein product is CASSVGRLGAGSYEQYF.

This clone was seen only once. This rearrangement joins TRBV5-1 to TRBJ1-2, with no clear D. Trimming removed 2 bases at V and 6 bases at J, with 11 bases between. The CDR3 extends over 13 amino acids. Germline CDR1 SGHRS, CDR2 YFSETQ. CDR3 DNA: TGCGCCAGCAGCTTTAACGGAGACAATGGCTACACCTTC. Amino acids: CASSFNGDNGYTF.

V usage is TRBV10-3 and J usage is TRBJ2-7, with D possibly being TRBD1 or TRBD2 (5 bases each). Trimming shortened V by 2 bases and J by 5 bases, and 13 bases separated the two germline ends. This CDR3 has 14 residues. Looked up from germline, CDR1 is ENHRY and CDR2 is SYGVKD. CDR3 region: CAISEGREGHEQYF. For the CDR3, the DNA is TGTGCCATCAGTGAGGGGCGTGAGGGACACGAGCAGTACTTC.

The rearrangement joins TRBV28 to TRBJ1-2; D gene unclear. This CDR3 has 12 amino acids. V dropped 6 bases and J dropped 14 bases, with 19 bases sitting between them. Germline values: CDR1 MDHEN, CDR2 SYDVKM. DNA of the CDR3: TGTGCCAGCAGCCAAACCTACCGTTCACAGACCTTC. It yields the protein CASSQTYRSQTF.

This rearrangement joins TRBV29-1 to TRBJ2-3, with D possibly matching TRBD1 (6 bases). The CDR3 loop spans 14 amino acids. Trimming cost V 3 bases and J 3 bases, with 13 bases left between them. Germline CDR1 is SQVTM and CDR2 is ANQGSEA. This CDR3 is CSVEGQGSTDTQYF. As DNA, the CDR3 is TGCAGCGTTGAGGGGCAGGGGTCGACAGATACGCAGTATTTT.

The chain carries TRBV6-1 and TRBJ2-7, with 10 bases matching TRBD2. V gave up 7 bases and J gave up 2 bases; unmatched junction bases: 8. CDR3 length equals 15 residues. Looked up from germline, CDR1 is MNHNS and CDR2 is SASEGT. This chain's CDR3 is CASTQVAGGPYEQYF. The CDR3 DNA is TGTGCCAGCACCCAGGTAGCGGGAGGACCCTACGAGCAGTACTTC.

CDR3 residues: CASSFNRAYGYTF. CDR3 DNA: TGTGCCAGCAGCTTTAACAGGGCCTATGGCTACACCTTC. The rearrangement links TRBV5-4 to TRBJ1-2, with D perhaps TRBD1 (6 bases). Trimming shortened V by 2 bases and J by 4 bases, and 9 bases separated the two germline ends. This CDR3 has 13 amino acids. The germline V gene has CDR1 SGHNT and CDR2 YYREEE (reference sequence).

The chain is built from TRBV9 and TRBJ2-1, with a tentative D call TRBD2 (5 bases). Germline CDR1 SGDLS, CDR2 YYNGEE. Trimming left V 0 bases short and J 8 bases short, with 12 bases between. The CDR3 has 14 residues. The DNA of the CDR3 is TGTGCCAGCAGCGTAGATCCGGACTGGGATGAGCAGTTCTTC. Amino acid sequence: CASSVDPDWDEQFF. Together with reference TRBV9 and TRBJ2-1, the CDR3 gives the full variable domain: DSGVTQTPKHLITATGQRVTLRCSPRSGDLSVYWYQQSLDQGLQFLIQYYNGEERAKGNILERFSAQQFPDLHSELNLSSLELGDSALYFCASSVDPDWDEQFFGPGTRLTVL.

This clone has a handful of counts. The chain joins TRBV6-1 to TRBJ1-5, with 7 nucleotides matching TRBD1. CDR3 size: 15 residues. Losses at the gene ends were 4 bases for V and 3 bases for J; bases not matched to a gene: 6. The germline CDR1 and CDR2 sequences are MNHNS and SASEGT. CDR3 loop: CASSVGQDPNQPQHF. CDR3 DNA sequence: TGTGCCAGCAGTGTCGGACAGGACCCCAATCAGCCCCAGCATTTT.

J is TRBJ1-1 and V is TRBV6-6; 7 bases fit TRBD1. The CDR3 loop spans 14 amino acids. Per germline, CDR1 MNHNY and CDR2 SVGAGI (reference sequence). V lost 6 bases and J lost 2; bases outside the gene matches: 6. The CDR3 sequence: CASSPTGVNTEAFF. CDR3 sequence (DNA): TGTGCCAGCAGCCCCACAGGGGTCAACACTGAAGCTTTCTTT.

The gene calls are TRBV18 and TRBJ2-2; TRBD2 matches at 7 bases. The germline V gene encodes CDR1 KGHSH and CDR2 LQKENI. V trimming: 4 bases; J trimming: 1 base; junction bases outside the gene matches: 3. The CDR3 is made up of 15 amino acids. The CDR3 DNA is TGTGCCAGCTCACAGGCTAGCGGGAACACCGGGGAGCTGTTTTTT. This translates into CASSQASGNTGELFF.

This clone has a handful of counts. Other nucleotide sequences in the sample specify the same CDR3. The CDR3 DNA reads as TGTGCCAGCAGCTTTTCAGGCGGCGAGCAGTTCTTC. It encodes CASSFSGGEQFF. The chain uses TRBV7-9 and TRBJ2-1; D is ambiguous. CDR3 length equals 12 residues. V lost 3 bases and J lost 10, with 10 bases in between. Germline values: CDR1 SEHNR, CDR2 FQNEAQ (reference sequence).